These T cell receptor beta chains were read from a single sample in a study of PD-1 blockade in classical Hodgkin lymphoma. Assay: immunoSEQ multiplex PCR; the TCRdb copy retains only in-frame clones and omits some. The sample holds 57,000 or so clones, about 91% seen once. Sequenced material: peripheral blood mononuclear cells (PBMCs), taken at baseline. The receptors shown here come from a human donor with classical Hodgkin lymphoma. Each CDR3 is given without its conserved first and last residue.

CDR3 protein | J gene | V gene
ASSHALRGLYYEQY | TRBJ2-7 | TRBV5-6
ASRFTGGYGYT | TRBJ1-2 | TRBV5-4
ASSLMGSYEQY | TRBJ2-7 | TRBV5-6
ASGGQGSSPLH | TRBJ1-6 | TRBV19
ASSSRNEQF | TRBJ2-1 | TRBV6-6
ASSLNGRVVDEQY | TRBJ2-7 | TRBV5-1
ASSSSGRWKQY | TRBJ2-7 | TRBV7-6
AWRGGGARNYGYT | TRBJ1-2 | TRBV30
ASSLEDTYTGELF | TRBJ2-2 | TRBV5-8
ASSLRQGWVPNEKLF | TRBJ1-4 | TRBV11-2
ASSILQRANTGELF | TRBJ2-2 | TRBV19
ASSLAGGRVEKLF | TRBJ1-4 | TRBV7-9
ASSQGPNTEAF | TRBJ1-1 | TRBV5-1
ASSQENSLSPNYGYT | TRBJ1-2 | TRBV4-1
ASSFIVSTDTQY | TRBJ2-3 | TRBV5-1
ATMGSTDTQY | TRBJ2-3 | TRBV15
ASSLGTSSYEQY | TRBJ2-7 | TRBV7-2
ASSQDGGGTYNEQF | TRBJ2-1 | TRBV4-2
AWGQGAGVAGSEKLF | TRBJ1-4 | TRBV30
ASSFPNSGQSTDTQY | TRBJ2-3 | TRBV7-2
ASSQDWVAGITGELF | TRBJ2-2 | TRBV4-2
ASSHIGAGSNQPQH | TRBJ1-5 | TRBV16
ASSYGSVYGSPLH | TRBJ1-6 | TRBV6-5
ASSKPPPGYNEQF | TRBJ2-1 | TRBV7-2
ASSQEWGGAANEKLF | TRBJ1-4 | TRBV4-2
ASSVGGAPNEKLF | TRBJ1-4 | TRBV9
ASSLGQGMFQPQH | TRBJ1-5 | TRBV27
ASSLDYGRDINTEAF | TRBJ1-1 | TRBV11-2
ASSERGAGTEAF | TRBJ1-1 | TRBV2
ASSQGKDRGNTEAF | TRBJ1-1 | TRBV23-1
ASSESSDGSYEQY | TRBJ2-7 | TRBV6-1
ASSPWGGDSPYEQY | TRBJ2-7 | TRBV7-8
ASSLTPGNQPQH | TRBJ1-5 | TRBV7-9
ASSHTPGTVNNSPLH | TRBJ1-6 | TRBV4-3
ASSLTTGATDTQY | TRBJ2-3 | TRBV27
ASSKAGPGQGYEQY | TRBJ2-7 | TRBV7-7
ASSTFAMINQPQH | TRBJ1-5 | TRBV28
AWSPGPVTQY | TRBJ2-3 | TRBV30
ASSEAGTEHYNEQF | TRBJ2-1 | TRBV5-6
ASSIVAAVHEQY | TRBJ2-7 | TRBV19
AWSEGGGGNTIY | TRBJ1-3 | TRBV30
ASSGGQASNQPQH | TRBJ1-5 | TRBV5-5
AWSVSWEQPQH | TRBJ1-5 | TRBV30
ASSQLGGARETQY | TRBJ2-5 | TRBV14
AWSVVIGTIRETQY | TRBJ2-5 | TRBV30
ASSAPGTGTLNEQF | TRBJ2-1 | TRBV9
ASSSTTPYEQY | TRBJ2-7 | TRBV5-1
ASGLWPGLHPSYNEQF | TRBJ2-1 | TRBV12-5
VSEGLADQETQY | TRBJ2-5 | TRBV30
ASSPQAGERNEKLF | TRBJ1-4 | TRBV5-4
ASSRSGTGGDEQY | NA | TRBV6-5
ASSKPRTASGYEQY | NA | TRBV19
ASSLRLAGGSYEQY | TRBJ2-7 | TRBV7-9
ASSLADRLSYNEQF | TRBJ2-1 | TRBV11-2